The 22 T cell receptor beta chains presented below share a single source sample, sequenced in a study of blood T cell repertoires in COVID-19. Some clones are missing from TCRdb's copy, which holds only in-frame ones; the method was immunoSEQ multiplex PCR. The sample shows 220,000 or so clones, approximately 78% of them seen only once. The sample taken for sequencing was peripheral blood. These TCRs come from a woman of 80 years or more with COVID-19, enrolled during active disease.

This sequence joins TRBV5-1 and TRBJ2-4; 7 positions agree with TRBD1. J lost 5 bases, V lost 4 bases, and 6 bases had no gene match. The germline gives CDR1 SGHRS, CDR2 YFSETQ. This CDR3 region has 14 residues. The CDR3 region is CASSRQGMENIQYF. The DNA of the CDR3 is TGCGCCAGCAGCCGACAGGGTATGGAAAACATTCAGTACTTC.

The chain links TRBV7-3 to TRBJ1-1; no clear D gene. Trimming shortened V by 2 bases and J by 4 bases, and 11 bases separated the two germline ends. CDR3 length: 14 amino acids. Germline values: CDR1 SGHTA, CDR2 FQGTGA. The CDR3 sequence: CASSLSGSGTEAFF. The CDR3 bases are TGTGCCAGCAGCTTATCCGGAAGCGGCACTGAAGCTTTCTTT.

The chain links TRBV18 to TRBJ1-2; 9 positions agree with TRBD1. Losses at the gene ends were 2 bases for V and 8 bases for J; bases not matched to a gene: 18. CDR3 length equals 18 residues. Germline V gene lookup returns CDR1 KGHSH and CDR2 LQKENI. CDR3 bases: TGTGCCAGCTCACCAAGTAGTACAGGGGGCGGCGATGTACGGGGCTACACCTTC. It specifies CASSPSSTGGGDVRGYTF.

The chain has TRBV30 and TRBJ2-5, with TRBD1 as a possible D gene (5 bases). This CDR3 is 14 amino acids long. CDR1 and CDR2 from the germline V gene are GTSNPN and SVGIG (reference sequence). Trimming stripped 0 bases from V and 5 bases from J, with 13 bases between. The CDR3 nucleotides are TGTGCCTGGAGTGTATTAGCAGGGTCGGAGACCCAGTACTTC. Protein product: CAWSVLAGSETQYF.

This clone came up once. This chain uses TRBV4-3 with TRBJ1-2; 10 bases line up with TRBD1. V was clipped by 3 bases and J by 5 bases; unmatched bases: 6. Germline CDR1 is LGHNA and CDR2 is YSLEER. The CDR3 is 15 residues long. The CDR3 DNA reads TGCGCCAGCAGCCAGGGGGGACAGGGGATATATGGCTACACCTTC. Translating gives CASSQGGQGIYGYTF.

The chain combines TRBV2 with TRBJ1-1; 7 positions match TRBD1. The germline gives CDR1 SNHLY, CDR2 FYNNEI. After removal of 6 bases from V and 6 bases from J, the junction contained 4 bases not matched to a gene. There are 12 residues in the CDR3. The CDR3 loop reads CASRQDRAEAFF. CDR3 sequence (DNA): TGTGCCAGCAGGCAAGACAGGGCTGAAGCTTTCTTT.

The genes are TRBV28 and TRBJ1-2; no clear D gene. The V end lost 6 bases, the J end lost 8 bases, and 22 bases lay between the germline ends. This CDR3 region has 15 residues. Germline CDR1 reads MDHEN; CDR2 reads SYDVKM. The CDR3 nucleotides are TGTGCCAGCAGGGGAGGACTAGCGGGAGGTCAAGGCTACACCTTC. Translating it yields CASRGGLAGGQGYTF.

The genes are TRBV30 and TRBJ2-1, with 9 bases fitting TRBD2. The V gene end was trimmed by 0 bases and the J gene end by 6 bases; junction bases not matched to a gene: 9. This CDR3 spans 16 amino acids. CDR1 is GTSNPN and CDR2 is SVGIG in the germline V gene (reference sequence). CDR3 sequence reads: CAWSVQWLAGTNEQFF. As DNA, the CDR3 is TGTGCCTGGAGTGTACAGTGGCTAGCGGGAACCAATGAGCAGTTCTTC.

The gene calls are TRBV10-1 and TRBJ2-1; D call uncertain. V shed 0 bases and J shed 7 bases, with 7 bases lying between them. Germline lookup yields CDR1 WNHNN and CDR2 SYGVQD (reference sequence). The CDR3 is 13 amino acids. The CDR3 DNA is TGCGCCAGCAGTGAGTCATCCCGGAATGAGCAGTTCTTC. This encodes CASSESSRNEQFF.

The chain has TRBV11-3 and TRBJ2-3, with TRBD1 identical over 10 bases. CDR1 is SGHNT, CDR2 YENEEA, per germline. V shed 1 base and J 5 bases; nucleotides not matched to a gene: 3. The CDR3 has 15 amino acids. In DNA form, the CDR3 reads TGTGCCAGCAGCTTAGGGGACAGGGGACGAGATACGCAGTATTTT. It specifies CASSLGDRGRDTQYF. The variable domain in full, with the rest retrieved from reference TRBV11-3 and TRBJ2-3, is EAGVVQSPRYKIIEKKQPVAFWCNPISGHNTLYWYLQNLGQGPELLIRYENEEAVDDSQLPKDRFSAERLKGVDSTLKIQPAELGDSAVYLCASSLGDRGRDTQYFGPGTRLTVL.

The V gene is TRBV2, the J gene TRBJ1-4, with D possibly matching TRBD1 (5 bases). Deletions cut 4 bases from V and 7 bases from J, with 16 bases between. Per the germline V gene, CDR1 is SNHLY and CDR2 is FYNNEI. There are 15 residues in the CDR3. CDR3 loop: CASSGPETGAEKLFF. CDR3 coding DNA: TGTGCCAGCAGTGGACCCGAGACTGGGGCTGAAAAACTGTTTTTT.

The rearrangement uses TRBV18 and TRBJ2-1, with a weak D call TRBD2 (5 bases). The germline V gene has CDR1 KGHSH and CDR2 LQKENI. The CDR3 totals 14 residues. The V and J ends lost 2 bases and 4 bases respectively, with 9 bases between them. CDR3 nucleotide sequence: TGTGCCAGCTCACCAAGCGGAGAATACAATGAGCAGTTCTTC. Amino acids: CASSPSGEYNEQFF.

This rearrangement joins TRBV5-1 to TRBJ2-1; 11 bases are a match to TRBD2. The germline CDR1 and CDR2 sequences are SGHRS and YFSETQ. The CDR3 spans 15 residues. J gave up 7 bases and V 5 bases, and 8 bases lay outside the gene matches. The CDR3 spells CASSVTSGNRNEQFF. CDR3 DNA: TGCGCCAGCAGTGTGACTAGCGGGAACAGAAATGAGCAGTTCTTC.

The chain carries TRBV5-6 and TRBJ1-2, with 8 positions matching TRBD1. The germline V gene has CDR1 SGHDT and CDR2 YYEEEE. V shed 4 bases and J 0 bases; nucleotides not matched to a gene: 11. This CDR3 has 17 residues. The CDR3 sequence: CASSGRGQGPSNYGYTF. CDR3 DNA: TGTGCCAGCAGCGGGAGAGGACAGGGTCCTTCTAACTATGGCTACACCTTC.

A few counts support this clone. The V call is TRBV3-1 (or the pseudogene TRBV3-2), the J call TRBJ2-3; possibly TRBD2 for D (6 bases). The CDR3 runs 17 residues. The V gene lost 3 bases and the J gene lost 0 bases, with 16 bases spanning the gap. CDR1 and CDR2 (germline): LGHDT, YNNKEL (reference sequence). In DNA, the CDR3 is TGTGCCAGCAGCCATTTGGGCGGGGTTTCTAGCACAGATACGCAGTATTTT. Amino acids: CASSHLGGVSSTDTQYF.

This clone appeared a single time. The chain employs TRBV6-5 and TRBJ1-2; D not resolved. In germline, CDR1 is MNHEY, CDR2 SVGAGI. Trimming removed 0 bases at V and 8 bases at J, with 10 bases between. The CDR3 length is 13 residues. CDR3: CASSYSRSEGYTF. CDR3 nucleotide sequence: TGTGCCAGCAGTTACTCGAGGTCCGAGGGCTACACCTTC.

The CDR3 spells CASSFGTGETQYF. CDR3 coding DNA: TGTGCCAGCTCGTTCGGGACAGGAGAGACCCAGTACTTC. The chain is built from TRBV18 and TRBJ2-5; 8 nucleotides align to TRBD1. V lost 6 bases and J lost 4; bases outside the gene matches: 4. Germline V gene lookup returns CDR1 KGHSH and CDR2 LQKENI. The length of the CDR3 is 13 residues.

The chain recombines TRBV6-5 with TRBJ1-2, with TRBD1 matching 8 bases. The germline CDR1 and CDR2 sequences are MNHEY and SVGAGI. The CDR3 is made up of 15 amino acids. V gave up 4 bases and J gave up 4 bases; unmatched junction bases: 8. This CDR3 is CASSSPAGGFYGYTF. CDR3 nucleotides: TGTGCCAGCAGTTCCCCAGCAGGGGGCTTCTATGGCTACACCTTC.

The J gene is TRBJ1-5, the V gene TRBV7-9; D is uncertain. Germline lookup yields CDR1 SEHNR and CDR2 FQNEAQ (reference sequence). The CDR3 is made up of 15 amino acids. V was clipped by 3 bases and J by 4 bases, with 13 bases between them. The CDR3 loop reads CASSLLTGGNQPQHF. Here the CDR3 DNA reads TGTGCCAGCAGCTTGCTCACGGGAGGGAATCAGCCCCAGCATTTT.

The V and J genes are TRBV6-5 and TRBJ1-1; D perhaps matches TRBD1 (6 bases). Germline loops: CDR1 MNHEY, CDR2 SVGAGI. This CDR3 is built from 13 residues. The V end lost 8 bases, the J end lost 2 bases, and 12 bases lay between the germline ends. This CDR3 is CASERTVNTEAFF. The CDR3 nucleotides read TGTGCCAGCGAAAGGACAGTCAACACTGAAGCTTTCTTT.

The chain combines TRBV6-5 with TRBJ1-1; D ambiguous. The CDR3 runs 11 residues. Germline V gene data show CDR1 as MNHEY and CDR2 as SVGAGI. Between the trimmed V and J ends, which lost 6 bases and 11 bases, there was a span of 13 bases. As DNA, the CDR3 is TGTGCCAGCAGGTCCGGGAACTTGGCTTTCTTT. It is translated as CASRSGNLAFF.

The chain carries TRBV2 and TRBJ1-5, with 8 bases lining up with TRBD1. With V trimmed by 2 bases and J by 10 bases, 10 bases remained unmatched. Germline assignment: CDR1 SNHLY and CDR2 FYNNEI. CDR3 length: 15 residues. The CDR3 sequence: CASSEQGTGTLPQHF. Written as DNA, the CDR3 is TGTGCCAGCAGTGAACAGGGGACAGGTACCTTACCCCAGCATTTT.